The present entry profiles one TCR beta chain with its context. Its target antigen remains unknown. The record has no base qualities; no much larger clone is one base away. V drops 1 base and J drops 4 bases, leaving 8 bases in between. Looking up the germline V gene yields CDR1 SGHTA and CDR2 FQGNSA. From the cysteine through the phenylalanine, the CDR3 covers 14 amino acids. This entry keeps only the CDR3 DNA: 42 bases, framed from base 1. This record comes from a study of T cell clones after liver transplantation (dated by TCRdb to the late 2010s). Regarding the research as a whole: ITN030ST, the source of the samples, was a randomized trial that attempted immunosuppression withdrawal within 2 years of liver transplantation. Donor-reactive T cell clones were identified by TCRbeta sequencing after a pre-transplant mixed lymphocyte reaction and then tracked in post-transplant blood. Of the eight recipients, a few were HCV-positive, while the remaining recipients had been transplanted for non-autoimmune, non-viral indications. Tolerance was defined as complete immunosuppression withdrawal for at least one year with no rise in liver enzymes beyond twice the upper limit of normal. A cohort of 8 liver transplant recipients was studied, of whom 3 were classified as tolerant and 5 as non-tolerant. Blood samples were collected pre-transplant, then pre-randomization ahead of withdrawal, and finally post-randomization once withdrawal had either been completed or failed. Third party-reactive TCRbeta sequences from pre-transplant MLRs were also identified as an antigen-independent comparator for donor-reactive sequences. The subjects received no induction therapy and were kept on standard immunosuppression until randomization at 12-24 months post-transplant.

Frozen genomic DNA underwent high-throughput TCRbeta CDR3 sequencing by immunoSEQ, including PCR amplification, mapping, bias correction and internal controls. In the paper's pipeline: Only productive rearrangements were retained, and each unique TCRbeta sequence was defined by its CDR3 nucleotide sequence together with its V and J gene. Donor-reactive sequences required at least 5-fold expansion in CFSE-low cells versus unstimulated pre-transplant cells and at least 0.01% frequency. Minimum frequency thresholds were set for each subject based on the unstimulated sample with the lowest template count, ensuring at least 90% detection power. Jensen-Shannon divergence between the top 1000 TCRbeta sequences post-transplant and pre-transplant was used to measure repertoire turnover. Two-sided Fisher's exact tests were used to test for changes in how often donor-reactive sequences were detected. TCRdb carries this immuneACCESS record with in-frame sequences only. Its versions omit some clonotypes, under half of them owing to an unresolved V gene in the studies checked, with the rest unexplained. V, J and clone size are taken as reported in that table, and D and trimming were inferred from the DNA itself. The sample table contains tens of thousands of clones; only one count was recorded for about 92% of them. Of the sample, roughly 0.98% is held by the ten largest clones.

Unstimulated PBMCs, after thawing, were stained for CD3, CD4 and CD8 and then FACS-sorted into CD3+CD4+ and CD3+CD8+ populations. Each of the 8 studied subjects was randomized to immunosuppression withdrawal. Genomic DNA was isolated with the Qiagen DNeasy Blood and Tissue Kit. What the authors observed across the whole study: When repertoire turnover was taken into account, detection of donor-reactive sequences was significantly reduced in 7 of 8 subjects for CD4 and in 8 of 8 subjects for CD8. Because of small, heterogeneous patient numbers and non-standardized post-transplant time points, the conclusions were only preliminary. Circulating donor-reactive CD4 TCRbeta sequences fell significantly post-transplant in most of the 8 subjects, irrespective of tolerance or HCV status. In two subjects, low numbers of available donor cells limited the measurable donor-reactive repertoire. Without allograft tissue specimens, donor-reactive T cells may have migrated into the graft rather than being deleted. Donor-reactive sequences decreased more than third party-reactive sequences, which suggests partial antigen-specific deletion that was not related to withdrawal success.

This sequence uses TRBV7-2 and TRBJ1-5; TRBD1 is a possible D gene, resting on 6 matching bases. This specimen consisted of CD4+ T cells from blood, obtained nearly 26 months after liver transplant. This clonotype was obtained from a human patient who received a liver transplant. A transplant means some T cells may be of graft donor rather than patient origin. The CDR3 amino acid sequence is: CASSLGGRNQPQHF. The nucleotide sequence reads TGTGCCAGCAGCTTAGGGGGGCGTAATCAGCCCCAGCATTTT.